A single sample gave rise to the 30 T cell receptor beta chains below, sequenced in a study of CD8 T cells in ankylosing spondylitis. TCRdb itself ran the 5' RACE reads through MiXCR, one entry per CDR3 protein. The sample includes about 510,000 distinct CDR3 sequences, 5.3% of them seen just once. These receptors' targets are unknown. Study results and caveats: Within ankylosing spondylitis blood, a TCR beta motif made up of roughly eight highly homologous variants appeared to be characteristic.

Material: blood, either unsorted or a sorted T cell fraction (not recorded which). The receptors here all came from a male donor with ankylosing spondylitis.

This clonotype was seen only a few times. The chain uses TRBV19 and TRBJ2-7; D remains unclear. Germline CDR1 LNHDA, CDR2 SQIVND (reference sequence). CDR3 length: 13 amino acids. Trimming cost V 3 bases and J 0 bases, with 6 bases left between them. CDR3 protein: CASSISSSYEQYF. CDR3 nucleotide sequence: TGTGCCAGTAGTATTTCGTCCTCCTACGAGCAGTACTTC.

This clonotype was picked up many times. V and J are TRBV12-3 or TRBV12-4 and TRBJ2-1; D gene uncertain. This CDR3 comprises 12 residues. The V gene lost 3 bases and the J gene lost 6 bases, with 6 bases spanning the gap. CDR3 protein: CASSFRFNEQFF. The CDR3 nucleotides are TGTGCCAGCAGTTTTCGATTCAATGAGCAGTTCTTC.

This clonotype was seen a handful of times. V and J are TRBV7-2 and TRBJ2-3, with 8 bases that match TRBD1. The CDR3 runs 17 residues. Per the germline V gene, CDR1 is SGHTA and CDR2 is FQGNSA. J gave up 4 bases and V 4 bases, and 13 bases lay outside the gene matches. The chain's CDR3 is CASSSRTGYRSADTQYF. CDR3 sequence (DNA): TGTGCCAGCAGCTCACGGACAGGGTACCGATCCGCAGATACGCAGTATTTT.

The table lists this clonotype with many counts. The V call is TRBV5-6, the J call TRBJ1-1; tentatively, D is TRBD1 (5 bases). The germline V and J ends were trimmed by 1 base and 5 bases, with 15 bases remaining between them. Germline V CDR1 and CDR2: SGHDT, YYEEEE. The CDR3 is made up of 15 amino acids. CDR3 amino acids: CASSLFSGVFTEAFF. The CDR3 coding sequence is TGTGCCAGCAGCTTGTTTTCGGGGGTCTTTACTGAAGCTTTCTTT. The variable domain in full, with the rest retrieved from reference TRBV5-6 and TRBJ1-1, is DAGVTQSPTHLIKTRGQQVTLRCSPKSGHDTVSWYQQALGQGPQFIFQYYEEEERQRGNFPDRFSGHQFPNYSSELNVNALLLGDSALYLCASSLFSGVFTEAFFGQGTRLTVV.

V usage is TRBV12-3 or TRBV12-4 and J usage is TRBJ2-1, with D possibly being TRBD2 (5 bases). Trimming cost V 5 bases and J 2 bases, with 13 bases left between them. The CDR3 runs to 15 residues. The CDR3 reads CASSVRRTAYNEQFF. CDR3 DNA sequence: TGTGCCAGCAGTGTGAGGAGGACGGCCTACAATGAGCAGTTCTTC.

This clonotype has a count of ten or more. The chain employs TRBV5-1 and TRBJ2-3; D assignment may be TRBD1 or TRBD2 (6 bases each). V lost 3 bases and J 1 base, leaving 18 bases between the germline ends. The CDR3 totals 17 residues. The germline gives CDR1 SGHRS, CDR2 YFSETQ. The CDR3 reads CASSSLPTGGGTDTQYF. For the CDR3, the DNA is TGCGCCAGCAGCTCCCTCCCCACCGGGGGCGGCACAGATACGCAGTATTTT.

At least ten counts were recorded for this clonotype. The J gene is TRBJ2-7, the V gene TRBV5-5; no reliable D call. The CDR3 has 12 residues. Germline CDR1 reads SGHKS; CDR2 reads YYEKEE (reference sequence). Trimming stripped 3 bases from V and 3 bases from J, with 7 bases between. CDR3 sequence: CASSSDFYEQYF. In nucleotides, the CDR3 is TGTGCCAGCAGCTCCGACTTCTACGAGCAGTACTTC.

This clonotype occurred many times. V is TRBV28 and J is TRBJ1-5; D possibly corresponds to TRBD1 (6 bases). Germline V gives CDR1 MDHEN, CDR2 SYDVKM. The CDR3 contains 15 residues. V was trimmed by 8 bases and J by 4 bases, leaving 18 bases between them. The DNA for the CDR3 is TGTGCCAGCCTGAAACCTAAAGGGGGAAATCAGCCCCAGCATTTT. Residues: CASLKPKGGNQPQHF.

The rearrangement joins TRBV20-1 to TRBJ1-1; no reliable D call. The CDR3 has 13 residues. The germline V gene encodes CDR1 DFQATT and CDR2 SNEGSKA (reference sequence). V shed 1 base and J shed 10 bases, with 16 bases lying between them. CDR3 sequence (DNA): TGCAGTGCTAGAGCCTGGGCAGTCGTCGGAGCTTTCTTT. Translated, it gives CSARAWAVVGAFF.

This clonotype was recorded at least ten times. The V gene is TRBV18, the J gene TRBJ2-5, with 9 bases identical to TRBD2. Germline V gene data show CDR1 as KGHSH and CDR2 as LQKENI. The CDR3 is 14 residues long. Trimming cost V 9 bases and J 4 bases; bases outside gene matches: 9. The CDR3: CASRRAAGGETQYF. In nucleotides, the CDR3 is TGTGCCAGTAGACGCGCAGCGGGAGGAGAGACCCAGTACTTC.

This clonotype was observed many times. CDR3: CSATLGGELFF. CDR3 DNA: TGCAGTGCTACCCTTGGGGGGGAGCTGTTTTTT. The gene calls are TRBV20-1 and TRBJ2-2, with D unclear. V dropped 4 bases and J dropped 8 bases, with 8 bases sitting between them. CDR3 length: 11 residues. The V gene's germline CDR1 is DFQATT and CDR2 SNEGSKA (reference sequence).

The CDR3 loop reads CASSRGLGVYEQYF. The CDR3 region has the DNA TGTGCCAGCAGCCGGGGACTAGGGGTTTACGAGCAGTACTTC. The chain combines TRBV7-2 with TRBJ2-7; 8 nucleotides align to TRBD2. Losses at the gene ends were 5 bases for V and 4 bases for J; bases not matched to a gene: 7. Germline assignment: CDR1 SGHTA and CDR2 FQGNSA. CDR3 length: 14 residues.

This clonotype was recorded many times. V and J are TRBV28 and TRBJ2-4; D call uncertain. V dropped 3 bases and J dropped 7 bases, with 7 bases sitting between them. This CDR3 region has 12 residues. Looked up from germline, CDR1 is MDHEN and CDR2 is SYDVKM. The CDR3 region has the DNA TGTGCCAGCAGTTTGATTAGGAACATTCAGTACTTC. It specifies CASSLIRNIQYF.

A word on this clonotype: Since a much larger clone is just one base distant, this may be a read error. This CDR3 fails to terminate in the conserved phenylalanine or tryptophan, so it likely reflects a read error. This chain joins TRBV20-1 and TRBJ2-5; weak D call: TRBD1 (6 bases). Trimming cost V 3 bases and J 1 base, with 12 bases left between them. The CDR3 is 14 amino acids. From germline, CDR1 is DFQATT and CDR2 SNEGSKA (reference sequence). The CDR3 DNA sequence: TGCAGTGCTAGGCGGACAGCCTCCCAAGAGACCCAGTACCTC. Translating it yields CSARRTASQETQYL.

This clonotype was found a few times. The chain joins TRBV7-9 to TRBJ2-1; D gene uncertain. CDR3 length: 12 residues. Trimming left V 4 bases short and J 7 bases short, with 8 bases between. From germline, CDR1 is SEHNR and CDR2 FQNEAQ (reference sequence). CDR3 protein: CASSSLANEQFF. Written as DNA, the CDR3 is TGTGCCAGCAGCTCATTGGCTAATGAGCAGTTCTTC.

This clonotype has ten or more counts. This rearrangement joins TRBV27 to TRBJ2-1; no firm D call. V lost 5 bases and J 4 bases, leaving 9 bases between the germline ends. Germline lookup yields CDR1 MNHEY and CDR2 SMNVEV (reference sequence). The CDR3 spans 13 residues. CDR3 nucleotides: TGTGCCAGCAGTCCCCAAGGATACAATGAGCAGTTCTTC. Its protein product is CASSPQGYNEQFF.

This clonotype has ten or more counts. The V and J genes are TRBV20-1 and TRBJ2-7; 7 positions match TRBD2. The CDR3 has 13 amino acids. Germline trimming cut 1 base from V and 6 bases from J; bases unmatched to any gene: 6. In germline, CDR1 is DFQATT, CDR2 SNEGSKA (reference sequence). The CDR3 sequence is CSARGGGEGEQYF. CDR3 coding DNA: TGCAGTGCTAGAGGGGGCGGGGAGGGCGAGCAGTACTTC.

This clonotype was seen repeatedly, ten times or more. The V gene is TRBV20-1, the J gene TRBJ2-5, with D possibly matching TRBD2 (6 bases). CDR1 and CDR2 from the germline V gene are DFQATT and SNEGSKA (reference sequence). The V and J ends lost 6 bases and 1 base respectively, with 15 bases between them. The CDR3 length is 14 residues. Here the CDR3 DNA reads TGCAGTGCCCAGCCAGGACTATTCCAAGAGACCCAGTACTTC. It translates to CSAQPGLFQETQYF.

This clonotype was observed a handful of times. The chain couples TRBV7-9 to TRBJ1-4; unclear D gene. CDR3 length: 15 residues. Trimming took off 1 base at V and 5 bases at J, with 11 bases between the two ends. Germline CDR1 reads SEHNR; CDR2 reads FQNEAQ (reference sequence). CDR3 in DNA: TGTGCCAGCAGCTTAGGAAGGTCGACAAATGAAAAACTGTTTTTT. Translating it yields CASSLGRSTNEKLFF.

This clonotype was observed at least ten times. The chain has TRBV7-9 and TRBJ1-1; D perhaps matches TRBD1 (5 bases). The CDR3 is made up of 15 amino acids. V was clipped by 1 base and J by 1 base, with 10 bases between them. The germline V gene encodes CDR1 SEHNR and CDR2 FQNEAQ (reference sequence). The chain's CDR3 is CASSLEGVGNTEAFF. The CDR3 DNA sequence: TGTGCCAGCAGCTTAGAAGGGGTGGGGAACACTGAAGCTTTCTTT. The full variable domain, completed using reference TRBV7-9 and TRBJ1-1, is DTGVSQNPRHKITKRGQNVTFRCDPISEHNRLYWYRQTLGQGPEFLTYFQNEAQLEKSRLLSDRFSAERPKGSFSTLEIQRTEQGDSAMYLCASSLEGVGNTEAFFGQGTRLTVV.

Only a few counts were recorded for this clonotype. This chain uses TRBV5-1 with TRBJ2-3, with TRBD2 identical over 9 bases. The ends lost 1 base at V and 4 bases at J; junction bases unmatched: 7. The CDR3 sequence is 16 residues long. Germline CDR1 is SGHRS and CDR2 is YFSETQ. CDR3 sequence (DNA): TGCGCCAGCAGCTTGTCGCTAGCGGGATTCCCAGATACGCAGTATTTT. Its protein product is CASSLSLAGFPDTQYF.

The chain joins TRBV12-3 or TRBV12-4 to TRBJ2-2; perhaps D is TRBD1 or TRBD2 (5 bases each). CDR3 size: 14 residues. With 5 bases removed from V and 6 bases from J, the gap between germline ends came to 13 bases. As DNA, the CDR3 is TGTGCCAGCAGTCAGGAGAGAGGGGCCGGGGAGCTGTTTTTT. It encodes CASSQERGAGELFF.

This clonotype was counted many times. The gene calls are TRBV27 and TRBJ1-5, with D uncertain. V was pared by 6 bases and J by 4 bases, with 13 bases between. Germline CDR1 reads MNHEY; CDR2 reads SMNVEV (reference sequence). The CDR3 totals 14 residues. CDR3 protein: CASRAGTGNQPQHF. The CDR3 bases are TGTGCCAGCAGGGCGGGAACCGGGAATCAGCCCCAGCATTTT.

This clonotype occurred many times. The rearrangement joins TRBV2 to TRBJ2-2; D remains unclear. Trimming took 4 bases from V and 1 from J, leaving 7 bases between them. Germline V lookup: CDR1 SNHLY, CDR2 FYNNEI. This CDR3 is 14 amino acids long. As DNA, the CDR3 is TGTGCCAGCAGTGGGACGAGGAACACCGGGGAGCTGTTTTTT. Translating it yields CASSGTRNTGELFF.

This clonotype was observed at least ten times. The CDR3 here is CASSPLKTGASYEQYF. The CDR3 DNA reads TGTGCCAGCAGCCCACTAAAGACAGGCGCCTCCTACGAGCAGTACTTC. The V call is TRBV5-5, the J call TRBJ2-7; maybe TRBD1 (6 bases). V dropped 4 bases and J dropped 0 bases, with 17 bases sitting between them. The CDR3 has 16 amino acids. Germline lookup yields CDR1 SGHKS and CDR2 YYEKEE (reference sequence).

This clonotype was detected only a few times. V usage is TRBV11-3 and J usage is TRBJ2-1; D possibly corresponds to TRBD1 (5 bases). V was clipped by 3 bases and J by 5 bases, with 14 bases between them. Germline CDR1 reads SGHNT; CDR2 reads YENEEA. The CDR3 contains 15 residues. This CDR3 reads CASSFRPTVNNEQFF. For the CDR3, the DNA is TGTGCCAGCAGCTTTCGCCCGACAGTTAACAATGAGCAGTTCTTC.

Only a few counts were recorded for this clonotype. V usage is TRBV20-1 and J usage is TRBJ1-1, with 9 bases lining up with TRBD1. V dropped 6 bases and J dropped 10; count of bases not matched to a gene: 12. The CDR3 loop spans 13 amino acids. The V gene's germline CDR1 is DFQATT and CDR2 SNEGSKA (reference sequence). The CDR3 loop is CSAPVMDRGVAFF. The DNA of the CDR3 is TGCAGTGCCCCCGTTATGGACAGGGGTGTAGCTTTCTTT.

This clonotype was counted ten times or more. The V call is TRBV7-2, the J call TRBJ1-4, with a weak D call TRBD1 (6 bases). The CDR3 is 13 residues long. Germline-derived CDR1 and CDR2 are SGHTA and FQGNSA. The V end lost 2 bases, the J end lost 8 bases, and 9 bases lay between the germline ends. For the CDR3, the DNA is TGTGCCAGCAGCTTACGGACAGAGGAAAAACTGTTTTTT. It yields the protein CASSLRTEEKLFF.

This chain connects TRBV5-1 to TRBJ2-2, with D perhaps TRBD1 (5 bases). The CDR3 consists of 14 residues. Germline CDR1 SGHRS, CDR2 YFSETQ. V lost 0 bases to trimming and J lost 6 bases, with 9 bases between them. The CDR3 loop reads CASSLAPQAGELFF. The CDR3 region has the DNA TGCGCCAGCAGCTTGGCCCCACAGGCCGGGGAGCTGTTTTTT.

Here the CDR3 DNA reads TGTGCCATCGACAGGGGTCTCCACAATGAGCAGTTCTTC. Amino acid sequence: CAIDRGLHNEQFF. The J gene is TRBJ2-1, the V gene TRBV5-6; 8 nucleotides match TRBD1. V gave up 9 bases and J gave up 5 bases; unmatched junction bases: 7. The CDR3 spans 13 residues. CDR1 SGHDT and CDR2 YYEEEE come from the germline V gene.